The subject of this entry is one TCR beta chain. This specimen comes from a study of blood T cell repertoires in COVID-19. At the level of the study: Donors in the United States, Italy and Spain gave samples during acute or convalescent COVID-19. Sources were T cells, B-cell-depleted T cells, or PBMCs; the material itself was cDNA or gDNA.

Germline assignment: CDR1 SGHVS and CDR2 FQNEAQ. V dropped 5 bases and J dropped 2 bases, with 12 bases sitting between them. This CDR3 region has 14 residues. Original methodology: From reference gene primer amplification, estimates of nucleated cell counts were derived. Only in-frame clones appear in the TCRdb table, and some are missing; sequencing was by immunoSEQ multiplex PCR. Clonal size and the V and J genes are those of that table, whereas D and trimming came from the DNA. The data show roughly 230,000 clones, 88% seen once. The V call is TRBV7-8, the J call TRBJ1-1, with no clear D. The sample consisted of peripheral blood. The origin of this receptor is a man between 65 and 85 years old with acute or convalescent COVID-19. CDR3 protein: CASSREAANTEAFF. Written as DNA, the CDR3 is TGTGCCAGCAGCAGGGAGGCAGCAAACACTGAAGCTTTCTTT.